This T cell receptor (beta chain) was captured by sequencing in a study of technical replicates of blood from several donors. In germline, CDR1 is GTSNPN, CDR2 SVGIG (reference sequence). V lost 0 bases and J 0 bases, leaving 9 bases between the germline ends. The CDR3 totals 14 residues. Produced via immunoSEQ multiplex PCR; TCRdb's table is partial and in-frame only. The table lists 82,000 or so clones, roughly 95% of them singletons. The sample comprised T cells isolated from PBMCs. V gene TRBV30 combines with J gene TRBJ2-7, with a tentative D call TRBD1 (5 bases). The sequence came from a human donor in good health. The chain's CDR3 is CAWSVGRASYEQYF. The DNA for the CDR3 is TGTGCCTGGAGTGTAGGCAGGGCCTCCTACGAGCAGTACTTC.